What follows are 31 T cell receptor beta chains derived from one specimen sequenced in a study of shared clonotypes between healthy human individuals. Generated by immunoSEQ multiplex PCR, the TCRdb table keeps only in-frame clones and is missing some. The table lists about 450,000 clones, roughly 77% of them singletons. Sequenced material: PBMCs. Receptors originate from a woman in her thirties or forties in good health. Some clones in this sample may be carry-over from other donors' samples.

The chain couples TRBV19 to TRBJ2-7; 10 bases align to TRBD1. The V segment lost 5 bases and the J segment 3 bases; nucleotides outside the gene matches: 7. In germline, CDR1 is LNHDA, CDR2 SQIVND (reference sequence). This CDR3 contains 15 residues. DNA of the CDR3: TGTGCCAGTAGTCCCGGACAGGGGGGGTTCTACGAGCAGTACTTC. Translating gives CASSPGQGGFYEQYF.

V and J are TRBV2 and TRBJ2-1; 12 nucleotides line up with TRBD2. The junction had 10 bases not matched to a gene; V was cut back by 2 bases and J by 5 bases. This CDR3 region has 18 residues. Germline V gives CDR1 SNHLY, CDR2 FYNNEI. The CDR3 loop reads CASSEWLARTSGNNEQFF. In DNA, the CDR3 is TGTGCCAGCAGTGAATGGTTGGCCCGGACTAGCGGGAACAATGAGCAGTTCTTC. The complete variable domain, with remaining parts taken from reference TRBV2 and TRBJ2-1, reads EPEVTQTPSHQVTQMGQEVILRCVPISNHLYFYWYRQILGQKVEFLVSFYNNEISEKSEIFDDQFSVERPDGSNFTLKIRSTKLEDSAMYFCASSEWLARTSGNNEQFFGPGTRLTVL.

The gene calls are TRBV4-1 and TRBJ2-3; D is possibly TRBD2 (5 bases). The CDR3 consists of 13 residues. Germline loops: CDR1 MGHRA, CDR2 YSYEKL. Trimming left V 3 bases short and J 11 bases short, with 15 bases between. The CDR3 nucleotides read TGCGCCAGCAGCCATCCTAGGAATGGAGGGCAGTATTTT. This sequence encodes CASSHPRNGGQYF.

The chain is built from TRBV9 and TRBJ2-7; tentative D call: TRBD1 (5 bases). Per the germline V gene, CDR1 is SGDLS and CDR2 is YYNGEE. The CDR3 totals 14 residues. The V gene lost 0 bases and the J gene lost 6 bases, with 13 bases spanning the gap. The CDR3 DNA reads TGTGCCAGCAGCGTAGAGGGGCGGACGAGCGAGCAGTACTTC. This gives the protein CASSVEGRTSEQYF.

This clone was observed a few times. The genes are TRBV7-2 and TRBJ2-1; 10 nucleotides agree with TRBD2. V trimming: 4 bases; J trimming: 6 bases; junction bases outside the gene matches: 9. This CDR3 comprises 16 residues. The V gene's germline CDR1 is SGHTA and CDR2 FQGNSA. The CDR3 sequence: CASSYRRGLATNEQFF. CDR3 bases: TGTGCCAGCAGCTACCGTAGGGGACTAGCGACCAATGAGCAGTTCTTC.

This clone appeared a few times. The genes are TRBV11-1 and TRBJ2-1, with 8 positions matching TRBD2. CDR1 is SGHAT, CDR2 FQDESV, per germline (reference sequence). J gave up 10 bases and V 4 bases, and 15 bases lay outside the gene matches. The CDR3 loop spans 16 amino acids. In DNA form, the CDR3 reads TGTGCCAGCAGCTCACCCTGGGTTAGCGGGAAATCGGAGCAGTTCTTC. This encodes CASSSPWVSGKSEQFF.

The rearrangement links TRBV30 to TRBJ1-2, with TRBD1 matching 7 bases. J lost 8 bases, V lost 1 base, and 7 bases had no gene match. The CDR3 length is 13 residues. The germline gives CDR1 GTSNPN, CDR2 SVGIG (reference sequence). CDR3 nucleotides: TGTGCCTGGAGTGCAGGGGGAGGGTTCGGCTACACCTTC. Translated, it gives CAWSAGGGFGYTF.

This chain joins TRBV7-2 and TRBJ2-1; D perhaps matches TRBD2 (6 bases). The CDR3 sequence is 14 residues long. V lost 2 bases and J 6 bases, leaving 11 bases between the germline ends. Germline V CDR1 and CDR2: SGHTA, FQGNSA. In DNA, the CDR3 is TGTGCCAGCAGCTTACGGGAGTGGGCCAATGAGCAGTTCTTC. Protein sequence: CASSLREWANEQFF.

This clone was found a few times. The chain carries TRBV28 and TRBJ1-3, with D uncertain. V was pared by 6 bases and J by 0 bases, with 12 bases between. Germline V lookup: CDR1 MDHEN, CDR2 SYDVKM. The CDR3 length is 15 residues. This chain's CDR3 is CASSRGESSGNTIYF. CDR3 DNA: TGTGCCAGCAGCCGTGGGGAGAGCTCTGGAAACACCATATATTTT.

In its sample, this clone was seen a few times. The CDR3: CASSFDRGHRTDTQYF. Here the CDR3 DNA reads TGTGCCAGCAGCTTCGACAGGGGCCACCGCACAGATACGCAGTATTTT. The chain is built from TRBV7-9 and TRBJ2-3, with 8 bases that match TRBD1. This CDR3 is 16 amino acids long. The junction had 6 bases not matched to a gene; V was cut back by 3 bases and J by 1 base. Germline CDR1 reads SEHNR; CDR2 reads FQNEAQ (reference sequence).

The J gene is TRBJ2-7, the V gene TRBV10-2; D uncertain. Germline CDR1 is WSHSY and CDR2 is SAAADI. V was pared by 7 bases and J by 0 bases, with 4 bases between. The CDR3 has 11 residues. CDR3 nucleotide sequence: TGCGCCAGCACAGGCTCCTACGAGCAGTACTTC. Protein sequence: CASTGSYEQYF.

This clone was seen more than once but under ten times. The V gene is TRBV7-2, the J gene TRBJ1-5, with TRBD1 as a possible D gene (5 bases). The germline V gene has CDR1 SGHTA and CDR2 FQGNSA. V lost 3 bases, J lost 3 bases, and 6 bases lay in between. CDR3 length: 13 residues. CDR3 DNA: TGTGCCAGCAGCTTGGACAACAATCAGCCCCAGCATTTT. It codes for CASSLDNNQPQHF.

This clone was counted once. This chain uses TRBV6-5 with TRBJ2-2; 7 bases are a match to TRBD1. With 1 base clipped from V and 6 bases from J, the junction kept 8 bases outside the gene matches. Germline loops: CDR1 MNHEY, CDR2 SVGAGI. The CDR3 totals 16 residues. The CDR3 region is CASSYFAQGVAGELFF. DNA for the CDR3: TGTGCCAGCAGTTACTTCGCGCAGGGGGTTGCCGGGGAGCTGTTTTTT.

The V gene is TRBV5-4, the J gene TRBJ2-5; weak D call: TRBD2 (5 bases). The CDR3 loop spans 16 amino acids. V lost 0 bases and J 2 bases, leaving 14 bases between the germline ends. Germline loops: CDR1 SGHNT, CDR2 YYREEE (reference sequence). CDR3 DNA: TGTGCCAGCAGCTTGGCGAGCGGCCGACTACAAGAGACCCAGTACTTC. It codes for CASSLASGRLQETQYF.

This chain connects TRBV27 to TRBJ2-5; D is undetermined. CDR1 is MNHEY and CDR2 is SMNVEV in the germline V gene (reference sequence). The CDR3 has 14 residues. V lost 2 bases, J lost 5 bases, and 12 bases lay in between. In DNA, the CDR3 is TGTGCCAGCAGTTTACGTGCGGCTGGGGAGACCCAGTACTTC. As protein: CASSLRAAGETQYF.

Ten or more counts support this clone. The chain combines TRBV6-6 with TRBJ1-2; no definite D call. The CDR3 runs to 13 residues. The V gene's germline CDR1 is MNHNY and CDR2 SVGAGI (reference sequence). V dropped 2 bases and J dropped 0 bases, with 4 bases sitting between them. The CDR3 loop reads CASSYDPNYGYTF. The DNA of the CDR3 is TGTGCCAGCAGTTACGACCCTAACTATGGCTACACCTTC.

This sequence joins TRBV30 and TRBJ2-2, with TRBD2 identical over 9 bases. Per the germline V gene, CDR1 is GTSNPN and CDR2 is SVGIG (reference sequence). The CDR3 is made up of 15 amino acids. Losses at the gene ends were 2 bases for V and 0 bases for J; bases not matched to a gene: 1. This CDR3 reads CAWSRLAANTGELFF. The CDR3 nucleotides read TGTGCCTGGAGTCGACTAGCGGCGAACACCGGGGAGCTGTTTTTT. Full variable domain (remainder filled in from reference TRBV30 and TRBJ2-2): SQTIHQWPATLVQPVGSPLSLECTVEGTSNPNLYWYRQAAGRGLQLLFYSVGIGQISSEVPQNLSASRPQDRQFILSSKKLLLSDSGFYLCAWSRLAANTGELFFGEGSRLTVL.

The chain combines TRBV18 with TRBJ2-7; no firm D call. Trimming took 3 bases from V and 4 from J, leaving 13 bases between them. CDR1 KGHSH and CDR2 LQKENI come from the germline V gene. CDR3 length: 14 amino acids. CDR3 in DNA: TGTGCCAGCTCACCGCCAGTCGCGGTTTACGAGCAGTACTTC. It yields the protein CASSPPVAVYEQYF. Looking up the rest from reference TRBV18 and TRBJ2-7 gives the full variable domain: NAGVMQNPRHLVRRRGQEARLRCSPMKGHSHVYWYRQLPEEGLKFMVYLQKENIIDESGMPKERFSAEFPKEGPSILRIQQVVRGDSAAYFCASSPPVAVYEQYFGPGTRLTVT.

The chain couples TRBV7-2 to TRBJ2-3; TRBD1 agrees at 8 bases. Germline lookup yields CDR1 SGHTA and CDR2 FQGNSA. CDR3 size: 16 residues. The V segment lost 2 bases and the J segment 4 bases; nucleotides outside the gene matches: 8. CDR3: CASSLSGRGLADTQYF. DNA for the CDR3: TGTGCCAGCAGCTTAAGTGGCAGGGGGCTGGCAGATACGCAGTATTTT.

The chain uses TRBV19 and TRBJ2-3; D possibly corresponds to TRBD1 (6 bases). The CDR3 has 16 amino acids. Germline lookup yields CDR1 LNHDA and CDR2 SQIVND (reference sequence). V was clipped by 1 base and J by 2 bases, with 13 bases between them. This chain's CDR3 is CASSIGMGHFTDTQYF. CDR3 DNA: TGTGCCAGTAGTATAGGAATGGGACATTTCACAGATACGCAGTATTTT. Full variable domain (rest looked up from reference TRBV19 and TRBJ2-3): DGGITQSPKYLFRKEGQNVTLSCEQNLNHDAMYWYRQDPGQGLRLIYYSQIVNDFQKGDIAEGYSVSREKKESFPLTVTSAQKNPTAFYLCASSIGMGHFTDTQYFGPGTRLTVL.

V and J are TRBV28 and TRBJ1-5; D gene ambiguous. In germline, CDR1 is MDHEN, CDR2 SYDVKM. Trimming removed 7 bases from V and 7 bases from J, with 17 bases in between. This CDR3 is 14 amino acids long. The CDR3 region has the DNA TGTGCCAGCAAACCGCAGGACGGTGGACAGCCCCAGCATTTT. It yields the protein CASKPQDGGQPQHF.

This clone appeared a few times. The genes are TRBV7-6 and TRBJ2-3; D is ambiguous. V was trimmed by 5 bases and J by 2 bases, leaving 11 bases between them. CDR3 length: 14 residues. Germline V gene data show CDR1 as SGHVS and CDR2 as FNYEAQ. DNA for the CDR3: TGTGCCAGCAGCCCGACGTACAACACAGATACGCAGTATTTT. Its translation is CASSPTYNTDTQYF.

The V gene is TRBV5-5, the J gene TRBJ2-1, with TRBD2 identical over 7 bases. The ends lost 1 base at V and 2 bases at J; junction bases unmatched: 3. CDR1 is SGHKS, CDR2 YYEKEE, per germline (reference sequence). The CDR3 totals 15 residues. DNA of the CDR3: TGTGCCAGCAGCTTGATACTAGCGCCCTACAATGAGCAGTTCTTC. Protein product: CASSLILAPYNEQFF.

The chain is built from TRBV4-1 and TRBJ2-2; D may be TRBD2 (6 bases). Germline V lookup: CDR1 MGHRA, CDR2 YSYEKL. Trimming left V 3 bases short and J 2 bases short, with 16 bases between. The CDR3 is made up of 17 amino acids. Here the CDR3 DNA reads TGCGCCAGCAGCCACCCTACAGAGGGACTTAACACCGGGGAGCTGTTTTTT. This gives the protein CASSHPTEGLNTGELFF.

This chain joins TRBV30 and TRBJ2-7; TRBD1 agrees at 12 bases. From germline, CDR1 is GTSNPN and CDR2 SVGIG (reference sequence). The junction had 12 bases not matched to a gene; V was cut back by 2 bases and J by 7 bases. The CDR3 is made up of 16 amino acids. CDR3 region: CAWSTTRGQGAKEQYF. CDR3 DNA sequence: TGTGCCTGGAGTACCACCCGGGGACAGGGGGCGAAGGAGCAGTACTTC.

The V and J genes are TRBV4-2 and TRBJ2-7; D is possibly TRBD1 or TRBD2 (5 bases each). The CDR3 runs to 14 residues. The ends were cut back, 0 bases at V and 6 bases at J, with 12 bases in the middle. Germline values: CDR1 LGHNA, CDR2 YNFKEQ. CDR3: CASSQDRDLSEQYF. CDR3 DNA: TGTGCCAGCAGCCAAGACAGGGACCTTAGCGAGCAGTACTTC.

The chain carries TRBV6-5 and TRBJ2-1, with no clear D. The CDR3 has 13 amino acids. Trimming pared 6 bases from V and 4 bases from J, leaving 10 bases between. CDR1 is MNHEY and CDR2 is SVGAGI in the germline V gene. As DNA, the CDR3 is TGTGCCAGCAGCCCCGACAAATACAATGAGCAGTTCTTC. This gives the protein CASSPDKYNEQFF.

The CDR3, as DNA: TGCGCCAGCAGCCAAGTTGGACTTAGCACAGATACGCAGTATTTT. Translated, it gives CASSQVGLSTDTQYF. The V gene is TRBV4-1, the J gene TRBJ2-3; perhaps TRBD2 as D (5 bases). This CDR3 contains 15 residues. Trimming shortened V by 1 base and J by 0 bases, and 8 bases separated the two germline ends. The germline V gene encodes CDR1 MGHRA and CDR2 YSYEKL.

The rearrangement uses TRBV7-3 and TRBJ2-2; D uncertain. V shed 1 base and J shed 0 bases, with 9 bases lying between them. Germline V lookup: CDR1 SGHTA, CDR2 FQGTGA. CDR3 length equals 16 residues. The CDR3 DNA follows: TGTGCCAGCAGCTTAAAAGGCGGTTCGAACACCGGGGAGCTGTTTTTT. Encoded protein: CASSLKGGSNTGELFF.

This clone was observed many times. The genes are TRBV27 and TRBJ2-2; tentatively, D is TRBD2 (5 bases). The ends were cut back, 4 bases at V and 1 base at J, with 7 bases in the middle. Germline loops: CDR1 MNHEY, CDR2 SMNVEV (reference sequence). The CDR3 has 14 amino acids. CDR3 amino acids: CASSSGRNTGELFF. The CDR3 coding sequence is TGTGCCAGCAGTTCGGGGAGGAACACCGGGGAGCTGTTTTTT.

J is TRBJ1-4 and V is TRBV19, with a tentative D call TRBD1 (6 bases). Germline CDR1 and CDR2: LNHDA and SQIVND (reference sequence). The length of the CDR3 is 15 residues. V was clipped by 7 bases and J by 0 bases, with 12 bases between them. The CDR3 DNA reads as TGTGCCAGTACCCTAGGGGGTGCAACTAATGAAAAACTGTTTTTT. It encodes CASTLGGATNEKLFF.